This record covers a single T cell receptor beta chain. This sample is drawn from a study of T cell changes during pregnancy in multiple sclerosis. Germline CDR1 is MGHDK and CDR2 is SYGVNS. The CDR3 extends over 13 amino acids. Trimming took 9 bases from V and 7 from J; bases not matched to a gene: 12. Assay used: immunoSEQ multiplex PCR; TCRdb lists only in-frame clones, some missing. This table holds some 60,000 clones, 92% found once. The chain carries TRBV25-1 and TRBJ2-7; 7 nucleotides line up with TRBD1. This sequence was found in a female donor with multiple sclerosis, enrolled in a pregnancy study. The sample consisted of peripheral blood, taken in the first trimester of pregnancy. The CDR3 nucleotides read TGTGCCAGACCAAAACAGGGGAAAGGGGAGCAGTACTTC. Encoded protein: CARPKQGKGEQYF.